What follows is one T cell receptor (beta chain) and its context. Its antigen is undetermined. The sample originates from a study of cytomegalovirus exposure and HLA in healthy donors. Notes on the study in general: As a later analysis revealed, the rate of TCR association differed by HLA locus, with DRB1 most and HLA-C fewest.

The V end was cut by 3 bases, the J end by 4 bases, with 27 bases between. The CDR3 length is 20 residues. In germline, CDR1 is LGHNA, CDR2 YSLEER. The PCR had 60 Vbeta and 13 Jbeta primers. Clones were sequenced by immunoSEQ multiplex PCR, and TCRdb holds only the in-frame ones, with some missing. Of fewer than 200,000 clones listed, roughly 85% are singletons. This clonotype was obtained from a man aged 18 to 29 in good health and CMV-seropositive. Sequencing used PBMCs. The chain has TRBV4-3 and TRBJ1-4, with a weak D call TRBD1 (6 bases). CDR3 DNA sequence: TGCGCCAGCAGCCAGGACCCTTCGGCGGGGGGCGGGTCAATTAATGAAAAACTGTTTTTT. This gives the protein CASSQDPSAGGGSINEKLFF.